The 8 T cell receptor beta chains below come from one sample, sequenced in a study of blood T cell repertoires in COVID-19. TCRdb's copy holds only in-frame clones and misses some; the assay was immunoSEQ multiplex PCR. Altogether about 23,000 clones are present, 85% to 95% being singletons, with the ten largest covering about 4%. The sample was peripheral blood. All receptors derive from a woman aged 45-60 years with active COVID-19.

The chain carries TRBV28 and TRBJ2-7, with D possibly matching TRBD2 (5 bases). CDR1 and CDR2 from the germline V gene are MDHEN and SYDVKM. Trimming removed 7 bases at V and 5 bases at J, with 21 bases between. CDR3 size: 15 residues. The CDR3 DNA is TGTGCCAGCACCTTTTTCCCTCGAGGGAGCCACGAGCAGTACTTC. Translated: CASTFFPRGSHEQYF.

The CDR3 coding sequence is TGTGCCAGCAGTTCCCGCGGGACAGCTGGCTACACCTTC. Protein: CASSSRGTAGYTF. The chain employs TRBV27 and TRBJ1-2, with TRBD1 matching 7 bases. The CDR3 runs 13 residues. V was clipped by 4 bases and J by 7 bases; unmatched bases: 6. Per the germline V gene, CDR1 is MNHEY and CDR2 is SMNVEV (reference sequence).

This clone was seen a single time. The junction shows a germline mismatch at one end, possibly a read error. This chain joins TRBV11-2 and TRBJ2-7; D is unclear. Germline CDR1 is SGHAT and CDR2 is FQNNGV. The CDR3 length is 13 residues. The CDR3 sequence is CASSVDPGYEQYF. The CDR3 DNA reads as TGTGCCAGCAGCGTAGACCCCGGTTACGAGCAGTACTTC.

The chain uses TRBV27 and TRBJ1-6; D remains ambiguous. Germline V gene sequence: CDR1 MNHEY, CDR2 SMNVEV (reference sequence). The CDR3 totals 16 residues. The ends were cut back, 6 bases at V and 0 bases at J, with 12 bases in the middle. CDR3 bases: TGTGCCAGCAGCCCGACGGGAACCTCCTATAATTCACCCCTCCACTTT. This codes for CASSPTGTSYNSPLHF.

The rearrangement uses TRBV5-1 and TRBJ2-7; 8 nucleotides agree with TRBD2. With 4 bases clipped from V and 0 bases from J, the junction kept 9 bases outside the gene matches. CDR1 is SGHRS, CDR2 YFSETQ, per germline. CDR3 length: 16 residues. DNA of the CDR3: TGCGCCAGCAGCCATCCGGGGGGGGCTAACTCCTACGAGCAGTACTTC. Translation gives CASSHPGGANSYEQYF.

The J gene is TRBJ2-6, the V gene TRBV5-4, with TRBD2 as a possible D gene (6 bases). The CDR3 loop spans 15 amino acids. Per the germline V gene, CDR1 is SGHNT and CDR2 is YYREEE (reference sequence). V lost 4 bases and J lost 3, with 11 bases in between. CDR3 protein: CASSAGGVGANVLTF. The CDR3 nucleotides read TGTGCCAGCAGCGCCGGGGGTGTTGGGGCCAACGTCCTGACTTTC.

The chain employs TRBV18 and TRBJ2-5; 9 nucleotides agree with TRBD1. The germline V gene has CDR1 KGHSH and CDR2 LQKENI. Trimming removed 5 bases from V and 5 bases from J; junction bases left unmatched: 9. The CDR3 consists of 15 residues. CDR3 protein: CASSIQGAIGETQYF. As DNA, the CDR3 is TGTGCCAGCTCAATACAGGGGGCGATCGGGGAGACCCAGTACTTC.

The J gene is TRBJ1-2, the V gene TRBV28; 9 bases fit TRBD1. This CDR3 spans 15 amino acids. The trim removed 3 bases at V and 6 bases at J, leaving 8 bases unmatched. CDR1 is MDHEN and CDR2 is SYDVKM in the germline V gene. CDR3 nucleotide sequence: TGTGCCAGCAGTTTGCACGGACAGGGGCGCGATGGCTACACCTTC. This encodes CASSLHGQGRDGYTF.